This TCR beta chain was profiled in a study of OX40 agonist ivuxolimab in advanced cancers. In the study overall: Treatment of patients was with ivuxolimab, an agonistic anti-OX40 (CD134) antibody. Patients with prior anti-PD-1, anti-PD-L1 or anti-CTLA-4 therapy were eligible; approximately 37% had some.

Repertoires were generated with immunoSEQ multiplex PCR, while TCRdb's copy carries only in-frame clones and drops some. The sample has approximately 70,000 clones, about 87% seen once. This clone has a single count. Its target is not known. Per the germline V gene, CDR1 is SGDLS and CDR2 is YYNGEE. The CDR3 extends over 14 amino acids. The V gene lost 4 bases and the J gene lost 0 bases, with 9 bases spanning the gap. Points from the study as a whole: Compared with CD4+, CD8+ T cells on average had more expanded clones.

The sample in question was CD4+ or CD8+ T cells sorted from blood, obtained in a trial of the OX40 agonist ivuxolimab. The gene calls are TRBV9 and TRBJ2-3; a weak D match, TRBD2 (5 bases). This sequence originates from an adult with an advanced solid tumor such as melanoma, head and neck, liver or kidney cancer. The CDR3 here is CASSLGLSTDTQYF. CDR3 sequence (DNA): TGTGCCAGCAGCTTAGGACTCAGCACAGATACGCAGTATTTT.